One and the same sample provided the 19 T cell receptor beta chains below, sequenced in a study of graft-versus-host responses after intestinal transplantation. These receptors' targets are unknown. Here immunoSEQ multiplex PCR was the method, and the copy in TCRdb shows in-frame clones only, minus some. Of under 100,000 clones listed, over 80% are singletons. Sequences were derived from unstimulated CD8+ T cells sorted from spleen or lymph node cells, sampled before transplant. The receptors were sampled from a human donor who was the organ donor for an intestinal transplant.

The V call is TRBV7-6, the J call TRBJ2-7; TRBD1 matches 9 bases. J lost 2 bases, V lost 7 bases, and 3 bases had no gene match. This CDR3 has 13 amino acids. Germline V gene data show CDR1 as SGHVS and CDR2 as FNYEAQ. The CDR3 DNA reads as TGTGCCAGCATGGGACAGGGTGCCTACGAGCAGTACTTC. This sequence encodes CASMGQGAYEQYF. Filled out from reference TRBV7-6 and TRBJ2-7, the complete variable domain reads GAGVSQSPRYKVTKRGQDVALRCDPISGHVSLYWYRQALGQGPEFLTYFNYEAQQDKSGLPNDRFSAERPEGSISTLTIQRTEQRDSAMYRCASMGQGAYEQYFGPGTRLTVT.

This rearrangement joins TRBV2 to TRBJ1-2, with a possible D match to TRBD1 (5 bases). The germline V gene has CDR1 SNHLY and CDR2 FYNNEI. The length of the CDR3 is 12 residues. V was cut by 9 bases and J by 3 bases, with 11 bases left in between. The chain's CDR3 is CARTQEHYGYTF. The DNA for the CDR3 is TGTGCCAGGACACAGGAACACTATGGCTACACCTTC.

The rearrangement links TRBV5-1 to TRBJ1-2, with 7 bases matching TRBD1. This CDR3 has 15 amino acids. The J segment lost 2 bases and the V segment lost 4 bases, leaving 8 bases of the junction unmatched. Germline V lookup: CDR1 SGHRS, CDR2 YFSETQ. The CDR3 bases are TGCGCCAGCAGCCTACAGACAGGGTGGAACTATGGCTACACCTTC. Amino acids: CASSLQTGWNYGYTF.

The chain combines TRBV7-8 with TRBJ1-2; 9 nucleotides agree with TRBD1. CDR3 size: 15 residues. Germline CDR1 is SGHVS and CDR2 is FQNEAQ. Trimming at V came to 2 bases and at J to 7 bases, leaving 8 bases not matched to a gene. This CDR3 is CASSLSTTGGVGYTF. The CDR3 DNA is TGTGCCAGCAGCTTATCTACGACAGGGGGAGTTGGCTACACCTTC.

The CDR3 spells CASSTRTRNEQFF. As DNA, the CDR3 is TGTGCCAGTAGTACCCGCACGAGGAATGAGCAGTTCTTC. The rearrangement links TRBV19 to TRBJ2-1; D call uncertain. CDR1 is LNHDA and CDR2 is SQIVND in the germline V gene (reference sequence). This CDR3 has 13 residues. Trimming took 4 bases from V and 7 from J, leaving 11 bases between them.

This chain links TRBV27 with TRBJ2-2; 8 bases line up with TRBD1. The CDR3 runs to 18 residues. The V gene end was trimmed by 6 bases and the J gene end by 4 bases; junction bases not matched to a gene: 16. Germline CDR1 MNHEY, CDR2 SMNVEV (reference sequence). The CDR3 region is CASSDRGPSPRVTGELFF. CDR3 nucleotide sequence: TGTGCCAGCAGCGACAGGGGCCCGTCGCCGCGTGTCACCGGGGAGCTGTTTTTT.

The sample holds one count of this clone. Here the CDR3 reads CASRQTGVYGYTF. As DNA, the CDR3 is TGTGCCAGCAGACAAACAGGGGTCTATGGCTACACCTTC. The chain joins TRBV6-5 to TRBJ1-2; 7 bases map to TRBD1. Germline CDR1 reads MNHEY; CDR2 reads SVGAGI. The CDR3 runs to 13 residues. Trimming removed 6 bases from V and 4 bases from J; junction bases left unmatched: 5.

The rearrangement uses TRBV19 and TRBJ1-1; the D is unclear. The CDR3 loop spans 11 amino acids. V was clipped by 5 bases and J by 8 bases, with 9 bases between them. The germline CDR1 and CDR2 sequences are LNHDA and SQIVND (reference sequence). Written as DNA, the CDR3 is TGTGCCAGTAGTTGGGGAGGGGAAGCTTTCTTT. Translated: CASSWGGEAFF.

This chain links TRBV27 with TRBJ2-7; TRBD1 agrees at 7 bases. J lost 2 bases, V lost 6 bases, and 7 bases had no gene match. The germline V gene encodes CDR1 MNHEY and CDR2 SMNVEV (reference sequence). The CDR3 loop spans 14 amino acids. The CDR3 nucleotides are TGTGCCAGCAGCCGAAGGACAGGTGCCTACGAGCAGTACTTC. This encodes CASSRRTGAYEQYF.

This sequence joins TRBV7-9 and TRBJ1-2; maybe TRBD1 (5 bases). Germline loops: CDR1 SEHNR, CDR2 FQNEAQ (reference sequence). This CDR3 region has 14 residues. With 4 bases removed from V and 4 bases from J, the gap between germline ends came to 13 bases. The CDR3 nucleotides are TGTGCCAGCAGCTCTGTAGGGGAGGGCTATGGCTACACCTTC. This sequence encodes CASSSVGEGYGYTF. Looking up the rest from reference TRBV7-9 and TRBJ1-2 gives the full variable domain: DTGVSQNPRHKITKRGQNVTFRCDPISEHNRLYWYRQTLGQGPEFLTYFQNEAQLEKSRLLSDRFSAERPKGSFSTLEIQRTEQGDSAMYLCASSSVGEGYGYTFGSGTRLTVV.

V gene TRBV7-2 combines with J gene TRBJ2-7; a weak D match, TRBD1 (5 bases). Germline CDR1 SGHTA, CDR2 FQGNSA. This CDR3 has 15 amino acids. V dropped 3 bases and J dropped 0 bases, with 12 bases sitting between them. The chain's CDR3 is CASSFFTGSSYEQYF. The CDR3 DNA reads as TGTGCCAGCAGCTTCTTTACAGGAAGCTCCTACGAGCAGTACTTC.

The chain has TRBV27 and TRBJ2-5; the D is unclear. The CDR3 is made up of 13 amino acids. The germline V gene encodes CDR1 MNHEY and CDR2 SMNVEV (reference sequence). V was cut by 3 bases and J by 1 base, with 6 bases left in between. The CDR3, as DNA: TGTGCCAGCAGTTTTCATTTCCAAGAGACCCAGTACTTC. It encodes CASSFHFQETQYF.

CDR3 sequence: CASFPGKFSNQPQHF. DNA of the CDR3: TGTGCCAGTTTCCCAGGCAAATTTAGCAATCAGCCCCAGCATTTT. The V and J genes are TRBV19 and TRBJ1-5; D is ambiguous. This CDR3 region has 15 residues. Germline V gene sequence: CDR1 LNHDA, CDR2 SQIVND (reference sequence). Trimming pared 8 bases from V and 0 bases from J, leaving 14 bases between.

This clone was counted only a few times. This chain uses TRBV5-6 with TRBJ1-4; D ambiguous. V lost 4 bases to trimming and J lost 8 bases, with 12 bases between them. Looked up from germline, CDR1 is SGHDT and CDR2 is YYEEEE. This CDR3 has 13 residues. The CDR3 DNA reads TGTGCCAGCAGCGCCTTGGCGGGGGAAAAACTGTTTTTT. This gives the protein CASSALAGEKLFF.

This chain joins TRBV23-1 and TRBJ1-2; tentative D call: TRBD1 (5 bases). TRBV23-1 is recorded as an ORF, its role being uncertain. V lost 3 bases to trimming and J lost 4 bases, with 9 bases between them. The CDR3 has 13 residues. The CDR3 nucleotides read TGCGCCAGCAGTCACCGGACAATCTATGGCTACACCTTC. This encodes CASSHRTIYGYTF.

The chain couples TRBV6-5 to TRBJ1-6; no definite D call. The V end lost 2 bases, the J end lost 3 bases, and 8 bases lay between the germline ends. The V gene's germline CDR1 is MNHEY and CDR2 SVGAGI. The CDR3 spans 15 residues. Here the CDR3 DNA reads TGTGCCAGCAGTTACAATGGAGGCTATAATTCACCCCTCCACTTT. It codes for CASSYNGGYNSPLHF.

CDR3 residues: CASSPGIKTEAFF. The CDR3 region has the DNA TGTGCCAGCAGCCCAGGGATTAAGACTGAAGCTTTCTTT. The genes are TRBV7-8 and TRBJ1-1, with D possibly matching TRBD1 (5 bases). V gave up 5 bases and J gave up 5 bases, with 12 bases separating them. The germline V gene has CDR1 SGHVS and CDR2 FQNEAQ. CDR3 size: 13 residues.

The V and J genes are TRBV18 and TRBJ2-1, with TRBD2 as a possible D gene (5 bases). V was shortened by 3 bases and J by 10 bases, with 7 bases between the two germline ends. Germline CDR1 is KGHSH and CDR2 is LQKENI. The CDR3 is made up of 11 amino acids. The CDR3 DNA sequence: TGTGCCAGCTCACCCGGGGTGGAGCAGTTCTTC. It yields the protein CASSPGVEQFF.

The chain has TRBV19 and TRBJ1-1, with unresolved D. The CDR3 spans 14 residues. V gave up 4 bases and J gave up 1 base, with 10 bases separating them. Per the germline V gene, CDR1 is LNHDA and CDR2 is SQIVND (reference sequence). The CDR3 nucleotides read TGTGCCAGTAGTAAACCCTATAAGAACACTGAAGCTTTCTTT. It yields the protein CASSKPYKNTEAFF.